One and the same sample provided the 17 T cell receptor beta chains below, sequenced in a study of T cells in Graves' hyperthyroidism and ophthalmopathy. TCR beta CDR3 regions were amplified from RNA transcripts. The HTBI set primed first-round TCR CDR3 RT-PCR. TCRdb redid the calling of the multiplex PCR reads with MiXCR, one entry per CDR3 protein. This table has hundreds of thousands of distinct CDR3 sequences, about 14% appearing once. The sample comprised blood. Source of these receptors: a woman aged 18-29 years with Graves' hyperthyroidism.

This clonotype has just a few counts. This chain's CDR3 is CASSYSGQLNQETQYF. CDR3 in DNA: TGTGCCAGCAGTTACTCGGGACAGCTGAACCAAGAGACCCAGTACTTC. V and J are TRBV6-5 and TRBJ2-5; 7 nucleotides line up with TRBD1. J was trimmed by 0 bases and V by 0 bases; bases with no gene match: 4. The CDR3 extends over 16 amino acids. Germline values: CDR1 MNHEY, CDR2 SVGAGI.

At least ten counts were recorded for this clonotype. V is TRBV4-1 and J is TRBJ2-1; tentatively, D is TRBD1 or TRBD2 (5 bases each). The CDR3 loop spans 16 amino acids. Germline assignment: CDR1 MGHRA and CDR2 YSYEKL. Deletions cut 2 bases from V and 6 bases from J, with 17 bases between. In DNA, the CDR3 is TGCGCCAGCAGCCAATGGAGATTGAAGGGACCCAATGAGCAGTTCTTC. Translated, it gives CASSQWRLKGPNEQFF.

This rearrangement joins TRBV6-2 or TRBV6-3 to TRBJ1-5; D may be TRBD1 (5 bases). Germline CDR1 reads MNHEY; CDR2 reads SVGEGT. Trimming removed 8 bases at V and 0 bases at J, with 20 bases between. CDR3 length: 17 residues. The CDR3 DNA reads TGTGCCAGCGGCAAAACCGGGACCCGAGATAGCAATCAGCCCCAGCATTTT. The encoded protein is CASGKTGTRDSNQPQHF.

The rearrangement uses TRBV7-3 and TRBJ1-1, with no clear D. Germline CDR1 is SGHTA and CDR2 is FQGTGA. V was clipped by 2 bases and J by 0 bases, with 16 bases between them. This CDR3 is 17 amino acids long. The CDR3 DNA reads TGTGCCAGCAGCTTACCGGGGTCCGGCAGGATGAACACTGAAGCTTTCTTT. It specifies CASSLPGSGRMNTEAFF.

This clonotype was counted ten times or more. This chain joins TRBV18 and TRBJ2-3; perhaps TRBD2 as D (6 bases). Germline lookup yields CDR1 KGHSH and CDR2 LQKENI. The ends were cut back, 6 bases at V and 4 bases at J, with 11 bases in the middle. The CDR3 consists of 13 residues. The CDR3 DNA follows: TGTGCCAGCTCCCCCGGGAGCGCAGATACGCAGTATTTT. Encoded protein: CASSPGSADTQYF.

J is TRBJ2-3 and V is TRBV19, with a weak D call TRBD2 (5 bases). Germline V gene lookup returns CDR1 LNHDA and CDR2 SQIVND (reference sequence). Trimming took 4 bases from V and 1 from J, leaving 15 bases between them. The CDR3 spans 16 residues. CDR3 region: CASSTHYRAGTDTQYF. As DNA, the CDR3 is TGTGCCAGTAGTACCCACTACCGAGCGGGCACAGATACGCAGTATTTT. Combining the CDR3 with reference TRBV19 and TRBJ2-3 gives the whole variable domain DGGITQSPKYLFRKEGQNVTLSCEQNLNHDAMYWYRQDPGQGLRLIYYSQIVNDFQKGDIAEGYSVSREKKESFPLTVTSAQKNPTAFYLCASSTHYRAGTDTQYFGPGTRLTVL.

This clonotype was detected ten times or more. The chain uses TRBV29-1 and TRBJ1-1; TRBD1 is a possible D gene (6 bases). The V and J ends lost 3 bases and 4 bases respectively, with 12 bases between them. Per the germline V gene, CDR1 is SQVTM and CDR2 is ANQGSEA. This CDR3 is built from 13 residues. DNA for the CDR3: TGCAGCGTTGAGGGGGGCGACGTCACTGAAGCTTTCTTT. Encoded protein: CSVEGGDVTEAFF.

This clonotype was recorded a few times. The chain has TRBV5-1 and TRBJ2-7, with a tentative D call TRBD2 (6 bases). Trimming stripped 3 bases from V and 2 bases from J, with 12 bases between. Looked up from germline, CDR1 is SGHRS and CDR2 is YFSETQ. The CDR3 has 14 amino acids. Here the CDR3 DNA reads TGCGCCAGCAGCTCGACCGGGGGAGCCTACGAGCAGTACTTC. Protein product: CASSSTGGAYEQYF.

This clonotype was found many times. The chain joins TRBV6-1 to TRBJ1-1; D possibly corresponds to TRBD1 (5 bases). CDR1 and CDR2 from the germline V gene are MNHNS and SASEGT. The V end lost 8 bases, the J end lost 4 bases, and 14 bases lay between the germline ends. The length of the CDR3 is 13 residues. CDR3 sequence reads: CASLGRESTEAFF. The DNA of the CDR3 is TGTGCCAGCTTAGGCAGGGAGAGCACTGAAGCTTTCTTT.

This clonotype was detected only a few times. The chain carries TRBV16 and TRBJ1-5; D may be TRBD1 (6 bases). There are 14 residues in the CDR3. Germline CDR1 and CDR2: KGHSY and FQNENV. Between the trimmed V and J ends, which lost 2 bases and 7 bases, there was a span of 12 bases. The CDR3 sequence is CASSQDPTGQPQHF. Written as DNA, the CDR3 is TGTGCCAGCAGCCAAGACCCCACAGGGCAGCCCCAGCATTTT.

The sample holds many counts of this clonotype. The junction does not match germline at one end; this may be a read error. The V call is TRBV7-3, the J call TRBJ2-1; 7 positions match TRBD2. The CDR3 covers 14 residues. The V gene's germline CDR1 is SGHTA and CDR2 FQGTGA. The CDR3 DNA sequence: TGCGCCAGCAGCTTGGGGGGGGGTTACAATGAGCAGTTCTTC. Translating gives CASSLGGGYNEQFF.

This clonotype occurred many times. The chain couples TRBV28 to TRBJ2-1; 8 bases are a match to TRBD2. Trimming removed 3 bases from V and 5 bases from J; junction bases left unmatched: 18. Germline V CDR1 and CDR2: MDHEN, SYDVKM. The CDR3 has 19 residues. The CDR3 sequence: CASSFPLAGHYFLNNEQFF. CDR3 coding DNA: TGTGCCAGCAGTTTCCCGCTAGCGGGCCACTATTTCCTTAACAATGAGCAGTTCTTC.

This clonotype was counted at least ten times. The chain has TRBV2 and TRBJ2-7; D perhaps matches TRBD2 (6 bases). The DNA matches TRBJ2-1 better at its end, which makes the J call doubtful. Germline lookup yields CDR1 SNHLY and CDR2 FYNNEI. The CDR3 has 12 amino acids. The CDR3 loop is CASSGSSWEQFF. The CDR3 nucleotides read TGTGCCAGCTCCGGGAGCTCCTGGGAGCAGTTCTTC.

This clonotype has only a few counts. This rearrangement joins TRBV16 to TRBJ1-6; D unclear. This CDR3 has 14 residues. Deletions cut 3 bases from V and 8 bases from J, with 11 bases between. Per germline, CDR1 KGHSY and CDR2 FQNENV. CDR3 nucleotide sequence: TGTGCCAGCAGCCACCGGTCGGGCGATTCACCCCTCCACTTT. Its protein product is CASSHRSGDSPLHF.

The gene calls are TRBV27 and TRBJ1-2; D not certain. V was trimmed by 0 bases and J by 2 bases, leaving 19 bases between them. The CDR3 extends over 18 amino acids. Germline V CDR1 and CDR2: MNHEY, SMNVEV (reference sequence). The CDR3 coding sequence is TGTGCCAGCAGTTTATCGTCCCCCACGACGGCAATCAACTATGGCTACACCTTC. It encodes CASSLSSPTTAINYGYTF.

This clonotype was recorded many times. V gene TRBV7-8 combines with J gene TRBJ2-1; D possibly corresponds to TRBD2 (5 bases). The CDR3 extends over 14 amino acids. From germline, CDR1 is SGHVS and CDR2 FQNEAQ. V lost 2 bases to trimming and J lost 8 bases, with 13 bases between them. The CDR3 protein is CASSLTLDFYEQFF. The CDR3 bases are TGTGCCAGCAGCTTAACACTAGATTTCTATGAGCAGTTCTTC.

The rearrangement links TRBV6-2 or TRBV6-3 to TRBJ1-4, with a tentative D call TRBD1 (5 bases). CDR3 size: 16 residues. Looked up from germline, CDR1 is MNHEY and CDR2 is SVGEGT. Between the trimmed V and J ends, which lost 8 bases and 0 bases, there was a span of 16 bases. In DNA, the CDR3 is TGTGCCAGCTCGGGACGGGGGACTGCAACTAATGAAAAACTGTTTTTT. Protein product: CASSGRGTATNEKLFF.